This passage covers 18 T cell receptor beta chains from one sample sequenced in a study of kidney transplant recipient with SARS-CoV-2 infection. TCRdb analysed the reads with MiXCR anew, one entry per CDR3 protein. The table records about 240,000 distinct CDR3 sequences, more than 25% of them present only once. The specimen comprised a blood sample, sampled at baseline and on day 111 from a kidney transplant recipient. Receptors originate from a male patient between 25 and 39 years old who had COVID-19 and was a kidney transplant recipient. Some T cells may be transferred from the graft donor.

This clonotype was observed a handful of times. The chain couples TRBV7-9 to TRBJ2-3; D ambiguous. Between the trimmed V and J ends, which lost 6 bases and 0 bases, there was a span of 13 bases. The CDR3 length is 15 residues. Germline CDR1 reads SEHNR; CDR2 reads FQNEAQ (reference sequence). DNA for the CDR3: TGTGCCAGCAGTAGGAAGCGTTCTAGCACAGATACGCAGTATTTT. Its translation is CASSRKRSSTDTQYF.

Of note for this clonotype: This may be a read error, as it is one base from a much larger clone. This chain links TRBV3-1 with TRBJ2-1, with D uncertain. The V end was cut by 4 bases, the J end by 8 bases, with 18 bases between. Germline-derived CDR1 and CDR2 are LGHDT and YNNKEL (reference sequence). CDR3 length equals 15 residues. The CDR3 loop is CASSRDTTFMYEQFF. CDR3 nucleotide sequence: TGTGCCAGCAGCCGGGATACTACCTTTATGTATGAGCAGTTCTTC.

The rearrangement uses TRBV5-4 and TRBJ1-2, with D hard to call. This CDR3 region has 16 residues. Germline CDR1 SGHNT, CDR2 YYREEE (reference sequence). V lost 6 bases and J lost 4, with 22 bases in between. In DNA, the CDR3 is TGTGCCAGCAAAAGTTACGTACCAGGAAAGACCTATGGCTACACCTTC. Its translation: CASKSYVPGKTYGYTF.

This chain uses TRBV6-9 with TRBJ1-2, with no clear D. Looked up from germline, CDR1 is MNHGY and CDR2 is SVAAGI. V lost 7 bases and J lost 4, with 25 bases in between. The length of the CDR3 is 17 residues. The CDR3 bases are TGTGCCAGCAATAGTCCAACGCCTTACGGAAAGACCTATGGCTACACCTTC. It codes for CASNSPTPYGKTYGYTF.

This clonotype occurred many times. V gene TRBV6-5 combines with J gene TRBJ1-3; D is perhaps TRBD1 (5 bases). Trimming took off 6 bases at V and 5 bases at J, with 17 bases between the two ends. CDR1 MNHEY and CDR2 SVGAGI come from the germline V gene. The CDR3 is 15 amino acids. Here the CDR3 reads CASSRGTVLRNTIYF. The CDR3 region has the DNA TGTGCCAGCAGCCGCGGGACGGTCCTAAGAAACACCATATATTTT.

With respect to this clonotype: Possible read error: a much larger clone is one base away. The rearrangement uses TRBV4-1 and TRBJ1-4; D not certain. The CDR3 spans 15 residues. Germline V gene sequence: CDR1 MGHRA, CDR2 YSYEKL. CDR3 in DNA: TGCGCCAGCAACCAAGATTTAGGAACTAATGAAAAACTGTTTTTT. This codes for CASNQDLGTNEKLFF.

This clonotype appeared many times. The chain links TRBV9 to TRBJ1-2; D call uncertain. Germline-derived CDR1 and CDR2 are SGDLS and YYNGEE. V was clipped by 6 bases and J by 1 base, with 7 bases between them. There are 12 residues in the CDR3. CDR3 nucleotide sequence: TGTGCCAGCACCGTGGGTAACTATGGCTACACCTTC. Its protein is CASTVGNYGYTF. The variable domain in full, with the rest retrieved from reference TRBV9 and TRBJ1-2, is DSGVTQTPKHLITATGQRVTLRCSPRSGDLSVYWYQQSLDQGLQFLIQYYNGEERAKGNILERFSAQQFPDLHSELNLSSLELGDSALYFCASTVGNYGYTFGSGTRLTVV.

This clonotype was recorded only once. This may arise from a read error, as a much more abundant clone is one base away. Here the CDR3 reads CATGIAGADEQYF. CDR3 nucleotides: TGTGCCACCGGGATAGCGGGAGCCGACGAGCAGTACTTC. This chain joins TRBV15 and TRBJ2-7; 9 bases match TRBD2. This CDR3 has 13 amino acids. Germline-derived CDR1 and CDR2 are LNHNV and YYDKDF (reference sequence). The V gene end was trimmed by 8 bases and the J gene end by 5 bases; junction bases not matched to a gene: 7. The full variable domain, its missing parts supplied by reference TRBV15 and TRBJ2-7, is DAMVIQNPRYQVTQFGKPVTLSCSQTLNHNVMYWYQQKSSQAPKLLFHYYDKDFNNEADTPDNFQSRRPNTSFCFLDIRSPGLGDTAMYLCATGIAGADEQYFGPGTRLTVT.

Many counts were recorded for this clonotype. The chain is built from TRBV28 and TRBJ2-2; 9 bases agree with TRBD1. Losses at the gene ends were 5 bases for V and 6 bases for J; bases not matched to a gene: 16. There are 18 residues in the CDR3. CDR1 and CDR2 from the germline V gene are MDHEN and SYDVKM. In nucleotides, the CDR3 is TGTGCCAGCAGTCTAAACCCGGGACAGGGAAACCTGGCCGGGGAGCTGTTTTTT. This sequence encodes CASSLNPGQGNLAGELFF.

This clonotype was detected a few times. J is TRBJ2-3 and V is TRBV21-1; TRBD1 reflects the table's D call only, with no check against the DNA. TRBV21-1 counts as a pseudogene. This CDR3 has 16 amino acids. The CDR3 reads CASSKARGFNTDTQYF. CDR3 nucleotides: TGTGCCAGCAGCAAAGCCCGGGGATTTAACACAGATACGCAGTATTTT.

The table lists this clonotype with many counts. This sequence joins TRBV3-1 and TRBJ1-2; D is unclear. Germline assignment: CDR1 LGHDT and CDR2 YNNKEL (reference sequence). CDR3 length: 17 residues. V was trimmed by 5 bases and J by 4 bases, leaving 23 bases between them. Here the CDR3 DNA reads TGTGCCAGCAGCAACCGTTGCACCCTTCGAAAGACCTATGGCTACACCTTC. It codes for CASSNRCTLRKTYGYTF.

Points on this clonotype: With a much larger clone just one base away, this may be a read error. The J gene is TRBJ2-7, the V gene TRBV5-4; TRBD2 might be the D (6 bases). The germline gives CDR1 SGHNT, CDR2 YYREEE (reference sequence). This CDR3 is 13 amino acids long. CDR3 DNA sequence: TGTGACAGCAGCTTGAGATCGGGGGTCGAGCAGTACTTC. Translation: CDSSLRSGVEQYF.

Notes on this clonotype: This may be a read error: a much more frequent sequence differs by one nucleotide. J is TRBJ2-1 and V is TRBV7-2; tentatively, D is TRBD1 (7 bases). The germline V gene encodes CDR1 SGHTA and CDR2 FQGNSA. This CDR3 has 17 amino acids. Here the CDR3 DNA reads TGTGCCAACAGCTTTAGCCGGGGGACAGACAAATACAATGAGCAGTTCTTC. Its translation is CANSFSRGTDKYNEQFF.

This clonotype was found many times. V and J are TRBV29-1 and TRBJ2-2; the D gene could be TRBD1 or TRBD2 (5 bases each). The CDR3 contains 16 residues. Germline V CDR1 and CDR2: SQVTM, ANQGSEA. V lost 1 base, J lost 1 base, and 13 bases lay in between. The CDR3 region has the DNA TGCAGCGTTGAAGGGGGGATGGGCCTGAACACCGGGGAGCTGTTTTTT. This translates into CSVEGGMGLNTGELFF.

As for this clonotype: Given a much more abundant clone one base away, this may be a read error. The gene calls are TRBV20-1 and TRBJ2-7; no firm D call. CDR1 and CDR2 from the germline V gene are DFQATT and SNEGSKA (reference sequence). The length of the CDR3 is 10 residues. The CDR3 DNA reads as TGCGGTGCAGCCGGAGAGGAGCAGTACTTC. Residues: CGAAGEEQYF.

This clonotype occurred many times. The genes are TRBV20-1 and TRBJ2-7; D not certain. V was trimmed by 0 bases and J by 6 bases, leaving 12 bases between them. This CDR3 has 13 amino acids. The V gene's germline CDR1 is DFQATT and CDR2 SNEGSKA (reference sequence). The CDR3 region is CSARESGVREQYF. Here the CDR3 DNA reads TGCAGTGCTAGAGAATCTGGGGTTCGCGAGCAGTACTTC.

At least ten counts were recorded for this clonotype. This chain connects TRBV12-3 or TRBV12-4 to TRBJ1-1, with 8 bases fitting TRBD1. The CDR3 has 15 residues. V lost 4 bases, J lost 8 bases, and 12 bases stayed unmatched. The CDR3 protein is CASSYDRGGLGEAFF. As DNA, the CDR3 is TGTGCCAGCAGTTATGACAGGGGTGGCCTAGGGGAAGCTTTCTTT.

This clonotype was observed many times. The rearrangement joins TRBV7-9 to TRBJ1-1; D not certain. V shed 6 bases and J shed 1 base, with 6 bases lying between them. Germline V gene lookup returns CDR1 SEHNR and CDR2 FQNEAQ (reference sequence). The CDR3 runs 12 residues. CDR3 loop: CASREGNTEAFF. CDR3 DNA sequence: TGTGCCAGCAGGGAGGGGAACACTGAAGCTTTCTTT. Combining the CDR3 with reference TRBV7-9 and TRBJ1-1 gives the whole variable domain DTGVSQNPRHKITKRGQNVTFRCDPISEHNRLYWYRQTLGQGPEFLTYFQNEAQLEKSRLLSDRFSAERPKGSFSTLEIQRTEQGDSAMYLCASREGNTEAFFGQGTRLTVV.